This T cell receptor (beta chain) stems from a study of shared clonotypes between healthy human individuals (dated by TCRdb to about 2020). About the investigation overall: A few men and a couple of women, aged 18 to 49 years, made up the cohort. Each donor's leukapheresis produced roughly between roughly 0.94 and 9.5 billion PBMCs. For each donor, CD4 naive and CD4 memory were each given three plates, CD8 naive was given two plates, and CD8 memory was given one plate. Different laboratories and diverse techniques were used to prepare libraries and sequence TCR repertoires, to increase sequencing depth and limit assay-specific biases. Blood TCR repertoires of 5 or 6 healthy adults were deeply sequenced to estimate repertoire size and the extent of clonotype sharing between individuals.

Turning to this clone: The specificity of this receptor is unknown. Per-nucleotide qualities are absent, and no much larger clonotype sits a single base away.

The donors were healthy, HIV-negative adults with no recently reported acute infections or vaccinations. All donors were Caucasian adults living in Nashville, Tennessee, USA. CD4+ T cells were enriched by magnetic negative selection, after which naive cells were positively selected on CD45RA and the negative fraction was taken as the memory subset. Blood was obtained by leukapheresis, after which PBMCs were separated by Ficoll-Histopaque density gradient centrifugation and cryopreserved in liquid nitrogen vapor phase. Analytical flow cytometry was used to check the purity and quantity of every magnetically sorted T cell population. Each sorted fraction had its genomic DNA isolated and then quantified by UV absorbance on a Nanodrop 2000c. As encoded in the germline V gene, CDR1 is SGHTA while CDR2 is FQGNSA. The CDR3, from cysteine to phenylalanine, totals 14 residues. The kept DNA is CDR3 alone, 42 bases in frame from the first base. V loses 5 bases of germline sequence and J loses 6 bases, and the interval between the two ends is 17 bases.

Using the deep immunoSEQ assay, multiplex PCR amplified TCR CDR3 regions from genomic DNA. For each cell subset, the extracted genomic DNA was distributed evenly across all wells of several immunoSEQ 96-well plates, and each plate served as one replicate. For sorted subsets, each replicate PCR was loaded with about 200 ng genomic DNA, equivalent to about 30,000 T cell genomes. Purified libraries were quantified with a Qubit 3.0 fluorometer, sized on a Bioanalyzer 2100, and re-quantified with the KAPA Library Quantification kit. Every immunoSEQ 96-well plate was sequenced on a dedicated single-read 150-cycle Illumina NextSeq 550 flow cell. In the original analysis: Because only junctional sequences without quality scores were contained in the immunoSEQ output, filtering matching that applied to full-length reads could not be performed. Sequences were annotated with PyIR, a Python wrapper for IgBLAST v1.9, using IMGT germline references to assign V/J genes and CDR3. Reads were removed for weak V/J assignments (E-value above 1e-6), missing CDR3, stop codons, out-of-frame junctions, or ambiguous translated residues. V3J clonotypes were defined by identical inferred V gene, J gene, and CDR3 amino acid sequence. To compute the percentage overlap between repertoires, the number of shared unique clonotypes was divided by the size of the smaller repertoire. RTK rarefaction, the Chao1 estimator, and Recon v2.1 estimates of unobserved clonotypes were used to assess repertoire richness. Generation probabilities for all TCRbeta clonotypes obtained by the gDNA method from four donors were computed using OLGA. TCRdb retrieved this table from immuneACCESS and kept in-frame rearrangements only. Not all clones are present; in checked studies, unresolved V genes account for under half, and no reason is known for the remainder. The V and J calls and clone size come from that table; D and trimming were worked out from the DNA. The sample records over a million clones, about 98.5% of which are singletons. The ten largest clones take up about 0.4% of the sample.

What the authors observed across the whole study: Because the study included a small number of donors, the genetic and exposure-history diversity represented was limited. Compared with non-shared clonotypes, clonotypes shared by all four sorted-subset donors had higher generation probabilities. Naive subsets generally had larger estimated clonotype richness than memory subsets did. Rarefaction of sorted-subset datasets indicated incomplete sequencing despite the large sequencing depth. When several donors were compared, the shared fraction of clonotypes was about 5.5% for naive CD4, less than 4% for naive CD8, more than 2% for memory CD4, and 0.35% to 0.4% for memory CD8. Sampling was limited to blood, and TCR repertoires in tissue likely differ from TCR repertoires in blood. Based on pairwise subsampling, the degree of clonotype sharing among donors was expected to be affected by sequencing depth.

The sequenced sample was naive CD4+ T cells sorted from blood. The sample's cell subset or site label, decoded: CD45RA+ positively selected. The clonotype originates from a man younger than 40 in good health. Recombination connected TRBV7-2 to TRBJ2-7; the D gene is unclear. DNA sequence: TGTGCCAGCAGCCACTCGGAGTGGTGGAGCGAGCAGTACTTC. Translated, this is CASSHSEWWSEQYF.